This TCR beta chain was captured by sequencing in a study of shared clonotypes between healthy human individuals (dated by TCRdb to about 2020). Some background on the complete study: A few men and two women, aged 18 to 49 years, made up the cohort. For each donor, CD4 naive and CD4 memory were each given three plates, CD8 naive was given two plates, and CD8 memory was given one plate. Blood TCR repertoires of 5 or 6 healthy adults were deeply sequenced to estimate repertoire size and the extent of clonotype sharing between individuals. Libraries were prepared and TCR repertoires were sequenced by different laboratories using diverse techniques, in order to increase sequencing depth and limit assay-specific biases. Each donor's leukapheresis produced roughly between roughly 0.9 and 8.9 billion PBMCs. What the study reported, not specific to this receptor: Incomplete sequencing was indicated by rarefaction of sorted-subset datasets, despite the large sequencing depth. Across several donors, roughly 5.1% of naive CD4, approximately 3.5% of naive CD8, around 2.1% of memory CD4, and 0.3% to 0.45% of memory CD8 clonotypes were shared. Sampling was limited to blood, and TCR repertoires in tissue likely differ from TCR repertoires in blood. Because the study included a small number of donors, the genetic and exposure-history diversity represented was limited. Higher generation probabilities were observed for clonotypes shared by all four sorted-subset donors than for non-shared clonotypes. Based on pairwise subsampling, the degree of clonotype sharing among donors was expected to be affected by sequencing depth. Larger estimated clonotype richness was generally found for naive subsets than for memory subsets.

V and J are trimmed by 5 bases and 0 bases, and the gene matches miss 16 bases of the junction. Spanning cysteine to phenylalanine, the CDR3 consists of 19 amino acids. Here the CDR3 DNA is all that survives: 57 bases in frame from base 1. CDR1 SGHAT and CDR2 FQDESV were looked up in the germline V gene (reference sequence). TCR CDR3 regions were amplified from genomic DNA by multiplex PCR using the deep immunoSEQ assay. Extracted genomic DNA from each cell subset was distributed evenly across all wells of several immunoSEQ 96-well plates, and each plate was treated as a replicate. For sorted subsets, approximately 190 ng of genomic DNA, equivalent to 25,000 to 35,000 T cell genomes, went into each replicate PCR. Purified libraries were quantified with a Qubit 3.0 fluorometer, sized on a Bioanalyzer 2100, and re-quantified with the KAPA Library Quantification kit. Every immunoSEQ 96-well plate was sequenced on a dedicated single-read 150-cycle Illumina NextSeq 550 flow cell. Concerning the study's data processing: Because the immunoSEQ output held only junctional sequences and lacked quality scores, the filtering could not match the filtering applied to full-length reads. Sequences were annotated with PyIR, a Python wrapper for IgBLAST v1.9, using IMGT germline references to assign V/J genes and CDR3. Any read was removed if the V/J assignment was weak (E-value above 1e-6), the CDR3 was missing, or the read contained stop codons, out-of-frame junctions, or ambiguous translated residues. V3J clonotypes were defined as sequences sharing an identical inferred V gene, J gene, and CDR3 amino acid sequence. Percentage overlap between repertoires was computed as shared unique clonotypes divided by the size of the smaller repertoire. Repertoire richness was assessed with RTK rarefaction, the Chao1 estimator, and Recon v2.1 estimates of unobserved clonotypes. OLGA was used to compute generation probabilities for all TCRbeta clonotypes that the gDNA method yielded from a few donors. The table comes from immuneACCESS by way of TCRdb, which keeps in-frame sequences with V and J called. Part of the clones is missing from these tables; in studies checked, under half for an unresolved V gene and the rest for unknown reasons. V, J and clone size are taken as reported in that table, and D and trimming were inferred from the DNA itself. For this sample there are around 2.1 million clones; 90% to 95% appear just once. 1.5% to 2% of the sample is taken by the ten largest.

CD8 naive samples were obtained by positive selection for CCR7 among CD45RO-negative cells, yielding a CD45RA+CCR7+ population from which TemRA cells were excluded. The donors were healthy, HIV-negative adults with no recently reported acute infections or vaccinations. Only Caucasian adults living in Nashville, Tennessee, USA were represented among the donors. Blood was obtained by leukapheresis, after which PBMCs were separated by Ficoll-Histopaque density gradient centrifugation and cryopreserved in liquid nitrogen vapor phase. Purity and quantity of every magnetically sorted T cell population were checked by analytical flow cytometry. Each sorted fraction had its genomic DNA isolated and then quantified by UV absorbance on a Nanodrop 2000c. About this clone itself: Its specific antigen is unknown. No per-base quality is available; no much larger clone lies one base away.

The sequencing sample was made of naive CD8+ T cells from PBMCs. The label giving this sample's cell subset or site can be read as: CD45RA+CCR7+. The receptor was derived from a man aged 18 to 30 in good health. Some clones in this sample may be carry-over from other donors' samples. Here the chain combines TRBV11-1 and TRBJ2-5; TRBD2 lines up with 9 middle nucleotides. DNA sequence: TGTGCCAGCAGCCTCGTCCTAACGGGGTTAGCGGGAGACCAAGAGACCCAGTACTTC. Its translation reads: CASSLVLTGLAGDQETQYF.